A single sample gave rise to the 25 T cell receptor beta chains below, sequenced in a study of monozygotic twins with cystic fibrosis. Using immunoSEQ multiplex PCR, the repertoire was profiled, and TCRdb retains in-frame clones only, with some absent. The data contain 9,500 to 14,000 clones, roughly 96% of them singletons. The sample was blood. These receptors all come from a boy younger than 18 with cystic fibrosis.

V usage is TRBV5-4 and J usage is TRBJ2-5; 7 bases align to TRBD2. CDR3 length: 16 residues. Trimming at V came to 4 bases and at J to 5 bases, leaving 14 bases not matched to a gene. The germline gives CDR1 SGHNT, CDR2 YYREEE (reference sequence). The DNA for the CDR3 is TGTGCCAGCAGCCTATATCCCTCTAGCGGCGGGGAGACCCAGTACTTC. Translation gives CASSLYPSSGGETQYF.

This chain connects TRBV19 to TRBJ2-1; 8 nucleotides line up with TRBD2. Trimming at V came to 5 bases and at J to 7 bases, leaving 10 bases not matched to a gene. In germline, CDR1 is LNHDA, CDR2 SQIVND (reference sequence). The CDR3 is 15 amino acids. The CDR3 here is CASSFERGSRNEQFF. CDR3 nucleotides: TGTGCCAGTAGTTTTGAGCGGGGGTCCCGTAATGAGCAGTTCTTC.

This clone was detected only once. The gene calls are TRBV6-6 and TRBJ2-7, with 9 bases aligning to TRBD1. The CDR3 totals 15 residues. Germline trimming cut 6 bases from V and 4 bases from J; bases unmatched to any gene: 10. Per germline, CDR1 MNHNY and CDR2 SVGAGI (reference sequence). CDR3 nucleotides: TGTGCCAGCAGAACAACCGGGACAGGGCCTTACGAGCAGTACTTC. This gives the protein CASRTTGTGPYEQYF.

This chain connects TRBV18 to TRBJ2-5, with 10 bases that match TRBD1. The germline V gene encodes CDR1 KGHSH and CDR2 LQKENI. The CDR3 totals 15 residues. V lost 3 bases and J lost 5; bases outside the gene matches: 6. The CDR3 spells CASSPRDRGGETQYF. For the CDR3, the DNA is TGTGCCAGCTCACCGCGGGACAGGGGCGGGGAGACCCAGTACTTC.

This sequence joins TRBV14 and TRBJ2-5, with 8 bases that match TRBD1. V shed 6 bases, J shed 5 bases, and the junction held 14 bases outside the gene matches. CDR3 length: 16 amino acids. In germline, CDR1 is SGHDN, CDR2 FVKESK. The CDR3 spells CASSLMTGAKVETQYF. Written as DNA, the CDR3 is TGTGCCAGCAGTCTCATGACAGGGGCTAAGGTCGAGACCCAGTACTTC.

V is TRBV9 and J is TRBJ1-1; TRBD1 agrees at 7 bases. Germline values: CDR1 SGDLS, CDR2 YYNGEE. V shed 0 bases, J shed 2 bases, and the junction held 13 bases outside the gene matches. This CDR3 is built from 18 residues. This CDR3 is CASSVDPGQDLKNTEAFF. The CDR3 coding sequence is TGTGCCAGCAGCGTAGACCCAGGACAGGACTTAAAAAACACTGAAGCTTTCTTT.

The chain uses TRBV5-1 and TRBJ1-1; 9 bases are shared with TRBD1. Losses at the gene ends were 2 bases for V and 5 bases for J; bases not matched to a gene: 1. Germline assignment: CDR1 SGHRS and CDR2 YFSETQ. The length of the CDR3 is 13 residues. The CDR3 protein is CASSFDRGTEAFF. In DNA, the CDR3 is TGCGCCAGCAGCTTTGACAGGGGGACTGAAGCTTTCTTT.

The chain employs TRBV7-2 and TRBJ2-7; 13 bases are a match to TRBD2. The germline V gene has CDR1 SGHTA and CDR2 FQGNSA. The V and J ends lost 5 bases and 2 bases, in that order; junction bases with no gene match: 9. CDR3 size: 17 residues. The CDR3 sequence: CASSPRGLAGHPYEQYF. The CDR3 DNA follows: TGTGCCAGCAGCCCGCGGGGACTAGCGGGGCACCCCTACGAGCAGTACTTC.

V usage is TRBV5-5 and J usage is TRBJ2-3; D tentatively reads TRBD1 or TRBD2 (6 bases each). V shed 4 bases and J shed 2 bases, with 14 bases lying between them. CDR3 length: 15 amino acids. Germline V gene sequence: CDR1 SGHKS, CDR2 YYEKEE (reference sequence). The CDR3 loop is CASSGGTLATDTQYF. CDR3 bases: TGTGCCAGCAGCGGCGGGACACTCGCCACAGATACGCAGTATTTT.

The V and J genes are TRBV5-4 and TRBJ2-7; TRBD1 agrees at 9 bases. V dropped 2 bases and J dropped 2; count of bases not matched to a gene: 5. CDR3 length: 15 amino acids. In germline, CDR1 is SGHNT, CDR2 YYREEE (reference sequence). CDR3 coding DNA: TGTGCCAGCAGCTTTCGACAGGGGGGAGCCTACGAGCAGTACTTC. Its translation is CASSFRQGGAYEQYF.

V and J are TRBV5-4 and TRBJ2-2; 8 bases align to TRBD2. Germline trimming cut 4 bases from V and 6 bases from J; bases unmatched to any gene: 11. The CDR3 covers 16 residues. The V gene's germline CDR1 is SGHNT and CDR2 YYREEE (reference sequence). The CDR3 sequence: CASSARSGSGAGELFF. In nucleotides, the CDR3 is TGTGCCAGCAGCGCCAGGAGCGGGAGTGGGGCCGGGGAGCTGTTTTTT. Looking up the rest from reference TRBV5-4 and TRBJ2-2 gives the full variable domain: ETGVTQSPTHLIKTRGQQVTLRCSSQSGHNTVSWYQQALGQGPQFIFQYYREEENGRGNFPPRFSGLQFPNYSSELNVNALELDDSALYLCASSARSGSGAGELFFGEGSRLTVL.

This clone is a singleton in its sample. This chain joins TRBV28 and TRBJ1-5, with a weak D call TRBD1 (5 bases). CDR3 length equals 13 residues. Germline-derived CDR1 and CDR2 are MDHEN and SYDVKM. Trimming removed 7 bases at V and 7 bases at J, with 14 bases between. The DNA of the CDR3 is TGTGCCAGCATGACGGGGGGAAGACAGCCCCAGCATTTT. Protein product: CASMTGGRQPQHF.

The gene calls are TRBV21-1 and TRBJ1-2; the table's D call TRBD1 went unverified against the DNA. TRBV21-1 is assigned pseudogene status. The CDR3 totals 22 residues. CDR3 nucleotides: TGTGCCAGCAGCAAAGACCACAGGCCTGGCCCCCCCTTTTATTTGAGATTGCATGGCTACACCTTC. Amino acids: CASSKDHRPGPPFYLRLHGYTF.

The J gene is TRBJ2-6, the V gene TRBV21-1; the table's D gene call, TRBD1, was not cross checked with the DNA. TRBV21-1 is a pseudogene segment. The CDR3 loop spans 22 amino acids. The CDR3 region has the DNA TGTGCCAGCAGTGAACCCACGAGATTGGACAGGGGGCGTTACACTGGGGCCAACGTCCTGACTTTC. Amino acid sequence: CASSEPTRLDRGRYTGANVLTF.

Note on this clone: An end of the junction does not agree with germline; a read error may underlie this. The chain carries TRBV6-1 and TRBJ1-1, with 7 bases that match TRBD1. The germline gives CDR1 MNHNS, CDR2 SASEGT. This CDR3 has 14 amino acids. This CDR3 is CASSEGQEGAEAFF. CDR3 bases: TGTGCCAGCAGTGAAGGGCAGGAGGGGGCTGAGGCTTTCTTT.

V gene TRBV4-3 combines with J gene TRBJ2-7; 8 nucleotides agree with TRBD2. J gave up 3 bases and V 0 bases, and 7 bases lay outside the gene matches. Germline CDR1 and CDR2: LGHNA and YSLEER. There are 16 residues in the CDR3. CDR3 amino acids: CASSQDPLSGSYEQYF. CDR3 sequence (DNA): TGCGCCAGCAGCCAAGATCCCTTAAGCGGGAGCTACGAGCAGTACTTC.

The chain combines TRBV2 with TRBJ1-2, with TRBD1 as a possible D gene (6 bases). Trimming stripped 10 bases from V and 4 bases from J, with 13 bases between. The CDR3 sequence is 12 residues long. Germline CDR1 reads SNHLY; CDR2 reads FYNNEI. The CDR3 loop is CATYRAPYGYTF. The CDR3 region has the DNA TGTGCCACCTACAGGGCACCCTATGGCTACACCTTC.

V and J are TRBV18 and TRBJ2-1; D gene unclear. Trimming stripped 0 bases from V and 0 bases from J, with 12 bases between. The CDR3 sequence is 17 residues long. CDR1 and CDR2 from the germline V gene are KGHSH and LQKENI. This CDR3 is CASSPPVATRSYNEQFF. The CDR3 region has the DNA TGTGCCAGCTCACCACCCGTGGCGACCCGCTCCTACAATGAGCAGTTCTTC. The variable domain in full, with the rest retrieved from reference TRBV18 and TRBJ2-1, is NAGVMQNPRHLVRRRGQEARLRCSPMKGHSHVYWYRQLPEEGLKFMVYLQKENIIDESGMPKERFSAEFPKEGPSILRIQQVVRGDSAAYFCASSPPVATRSYNEQFFGPGTRLTVL.

This clone showed up just once. CDR3 DNA sequence: TGTGCAAGTCGCTTTTCCAGGGCGGACAACGGAAATGAAAAACTGTTTTTT. This codes for CASRFSRADNGNEKLFF. This chain connects TRBV12-2 to TRBJ1-4; the D call in the table, TRBD1, was not verified against the DNA. TRBV12-2 is shown as a pseudogene. This CDR3 is 17 amino acids long.

V gene TRBV19 combines with J gene TRBJ2-3; a possible D gene is TRBD2 (5 bases). The length of the CDR3 is 15 residues. Trimming left V 8 bases short and J 3 bases short, with 18 bases between. CDR1 is LNHDA, CDR2 SQIVND, per germline (reference sequence). The CDR3 sequence: CASSLELAATDTQYF. The CDR3 DNA sequence: TGTGCCAGTTCCTTAGAGCTAGCAGCAACAGATACGCAGTATTTT. The whole variable domain, filled in from reference TRBV19 and TRBJ2-3, reads DGGITQSPKYLFRKEGQNVTLSCEQNLNHDAMYWYRQDPGQGLRLIYYSQIVNDFQKGDIAEGYSVSREKKESFPLTVTSAQKNPTAFYLCASSLELAATDTQYFGPGTRLTVL.

The rearrangement uses TRBV11-2 and TRBJ1-1; no reliable D call. The length of the CDR3 is 10 residues. Germline CDR1 is SGHAT and CDR2 is FQNNGV. Trimming left V 5 bases short and J 6 bases short, with 4 bases between. DNA of the CDR3: TGTGCCAGCAGCCCTCCTGAAGCTTTCTTT. The encoded protein is CASSPPEAFF.

The rearrangement uses TRBV7-8 and TRBJ1-2, with D possibly TRBD1 on 6 matching bases. CDR3 size: 14 residues. Trimming cost V 6 bases and J 7 bases, with 18 bases left between them. The germline V gene has CDR1 SGHVS and CDR2 FQNEAQ. The CDR3 region is CASRLHEQGLGYTF. Written as DNA, the CDR3 is TGTGCCAGCAGACTACATGAACAGGGTCTTGGCTACACCTTC.

This chain links TRBV9 with TRBJ1-4; D not resolved. Trimming took 3 bases from V and 5 from J, leaving 8 bases between them. The CDR3 is 13 amino acids. Germline V gene data show CDR1 as SGDLS and CDR2 as YYNGEE. The CDR3 DNA reads TGTGCCAGCAGCGGGCCGAAGAATGAAAAACTGTTTTTT. This encodes CASSGPKNEKLFF. Full variable domain (outside the CDR3, taken from reference TRBV9 and TRBJ1-4): DSGVTQTPKHLITATGQRVTLRCSPRSGDLSVYWYQQSLDQGLQFLIQYYNGEERAKGNILERFSAQQFPDLHSELNLSSLELGDSALYFCASSGPKNEKLFFGSGTQLSVL.

The J gene is TRBJ2-7, the V gene TRBV7-3; the match to TRBD1 covers 9 bases. The CDR3 extends over 16 amino acids. J lost 0 bases, V lost 5 bases, and 8 bases had no gene match. Germline assignment: CDR1 SGHTA and CDR2 FQGTGA. The CDR3 nucleotides read TGTGCCAGCAGCCTCCGGACAGGGGACCTCTCCTACGAGCAGTACTTC. The encoded protein is CASSLRTGDLSYEQYF.

The chain joins TRBV7-9 to TRBJ1-6; possibly TRBD1 for D (5 bases). Per the germline V gene, CDR1 is SEHNR and CDR2 is FQNEAQ (reference sequence). The CDR3 contains 12 residues. Trimming stripped 5 bases from V and 9 bases from J, with 8 bases between. The CDR3 DNA follows: TGTGCCAGCAGCGAAGGGGTTTCACCCCTCCACTTT. It translates to CASSEGVSPLHF.